The 12 T cell receptor beta chains below come from one sample, sequenced in a study of cytomegalovirus exposure and HLA in healthy donors. Vbeta (60) and Jbeta (13) primers were used in the PCR. Sequenced by immunoSEQ multiplex PCR; TCRdb stores in-frame clones only, minus some. Its table records around 140,000 clones. The sequenced sample was PBMCs. These receptors originate from a woman in her forties in good health and CMV-seronegative.

The CDR3 sequence: CASSSRQGYNSPLHF. The CDR3 DNA sequence: TGTGCCAGCAGCTCCAGACAGGGCTATAATTCACCCCTCCACTTT. The V call is TRBV7-8, the J call TRBJ1-6; 7 bases line up with TRBD1. CDR1 is SGHVS and CDR2 is FQNEAQ in the germline V gene. V trimming: 4 bases; J trimming: 3 bases; junction bases outside the gene matches: 3. The CDR3 has 15 amino acids. Combining the CDR3 with reference TRBV7-8 and TRBJ1-6 gives the whole variable domain GAGVSQSPRYKVAKRGQDVALRCDPISGHVSLFWYQQALGQGPEFLTYFQNEAQLDKSGLPSDRFFAERPEGSVSTLKIQRTQQEDSAVYLCASSSRQGYNSPLHFGNGTRLTVT.

Comment on this clone: One end of the junction fails to match germline, which may point to a read error. V usage is TRBV5-8 and J usage is TRBJ1-2; perhaps TRBD1 as D (6 bases). The CDR3 runs 15 residues. CDR1 is SGHTS, CDR2 YDEGEE, per germline. As DNA, the CDR3 is TGTGCCAGCAGCTTGGCCGCGAGGGGGGACTATGACTACACCTTC. Amino acid sequence: CASSLAARGDYDYTF. Supplemented by reference TRBV5-8 and TRBJ1-2, the full variable domain reads EAGVTQSPTHLIKTRGQQATLRCSPISGHTSVYWYQQALGLGLQFLLWYDEGEERNRGNFPPRFSGRQFPNYSSELNVNALELEDSALYLCASSLAARGDYDYTFGSGTRLTVV.

The gene calls are TRBV9 and TRBJ1-1; D remains unclear. There are 16 residues in the CDR3. Germline V gene data show CDR1 as SGDLS and CDR2 as YYNGEE. V was shortened by 4 bases and J by 4 bases, with 20 bases between the two germline ends. The CDR3 region is CASSLYSELRGTEAFF. The CDR3, as DNA: TGTGCCAGCAGCTTGTACAGTGAACTTCGGGGCACTGAAGCTTTCTTT.

CDR3 DNA sequence: TGTGCCAGCAGCTTAGTCCGGTTACAGTCCTACTCCTACGAGCAGTACTTC. It translates to CASSLVRLQSYSYEQYF. The chain is built from TRBV7-2 and TRBJ2-7; D ambiguous. Germline V gene lookup returns CDR1 SGHTA and CDR2 FQGNSA. The ends were cut back, 1 base at V and 0 bases at J, with 16 bases in the middle. This CDR3 spans 17 amino acids.

V gene TRBV5-4 combines with J gene TRBJ2-5, with unresolved D. CDR3 size: 15 residues. V lost 4 bases to trimming and J lost 2 bases, with 15 bases between them. The V gene's germline CDR1 is SGHNT and CDR2 YYREEE (reference sequence). The CDR3 here is CASSLTTLQQETQYF. DNA of the CDR3: TGTGCCAGCAGCCTTACAACCCTCCAGCAAGAGACCCAGTACTTC.

V usage is TRBV25-1 and J usage is TRBJ1-2; no firm D call. CDR3 length: 14 amino acids. The germline gives CDR1 MGHDK, CDR2 SYGVNS. Between the trimmed V and J ends, which lost 1 base and 4 bases, there was a span of 10 bases. CDR3: CASSESSPVYGYTF. DNA of the CDR3: TGTGCCAGCAGTGAATCATCGCCAGTCTATGGCTACACCTTC.

This chain connects TRBV18 to TRBJ1-2; no clear D. Germline-derived CDR1 and CDR2 are KGHSH and LQKENI. V lost 5 bases and J 0 bases, leaving 31 bases between the germline ends. The CDR3 loop spans 21 amino acids. The CDR3 DNA sequence: TGTGCCAGCTCAGCCATCCTCGCCACCGGACTTTCCCCCTCAGCTAACTATGGCTACACCTTC. Its translation: CASSAILATGLSPSANYGYTF.

The genes are TRBV5-1 and TRBJ2-3, with 14 bases identical to TRBD2. After removal of 4 bases from V and 2 bases from J, the junction contained 9 bases not matched to a gene. CDR3 length equals 18 residues. Germline V gene lookup returns CDR1 SGHRS and CDR2 YFSETQ. CDR3 sequence reads: CASSPWTSGGFPTDTQYF. The CDR3 nucleotides read TGCGCCAGCAGCCCTTGGACTAGCGGGGGGTTTCCCACAGATACGCAGTATTTT.

This chain links TRBV5-6 with TRBJ2-7, with D possibly being TRBD1 (6 bases). The V end lost 3 bases, the J end lost 3 bases, and 7 bases lay between the germline ends. The CDR3 runs to 12 residues. Germline V gene data show CDR1 as SGHDT and CDR2 as YYEEEE. The CDR3 DNA sequence: TGTGCCAGCAGCTCCAGGGGCTACGAGCAGTACTTC. Its protein product is CASSSRGYEQYF.

The rearrangement links TRBV11-2 to TRBJ1-2, with 7 bases aligning to TRBD1. CDR3 size: 17 residues. V dropped 1 base and J dropped 4; count of bases not matched to a gene: 12. Germline V gene sequence: CDR1 SGHAT, CDR2 FQNNGV. CDR3 sequence reads: CASSLAFRDRKAYGYTF. In DNA form, the CDR3 reads TGTGCCAGCAGCTTAGCATTCCGGGACAGAAAAGCCTATGGCTACACCTTC.

This chain joins TRBV6-1 and TRBJ1-5; D is possibly TRBD1 (6 bases). Trimming left V 4 bases short and J 3 bases short, with 13 bases between. Germline V lookup: CDR1 MNHNS, CDR2 SASEGT. CDR3 length equals 15 residues. The CDR3 DNA is TGTGCCAGCAGTGGGGGGACAACACACAATCAGCCCCAGCATTTT. Translated, it gives CASSGGTTHNQPQHF.

CDR3 protein: CASGPFGPTSPNEQFF. The CDR3 DNA is TGTGCCAGCGGCCCCTTTGGCCCAACCTCCCCCAATGAGCAGTTCTTC. V usage is TRBV25-1 and J usage is TRBJ2-1; no firm D call. Germline loops: CDR1 MGHDK, CDR2 SYGVNS. V was clipped by 8 bases and J by 6 bases, with 23 bases between them. This CDR3 region has 16 residues.